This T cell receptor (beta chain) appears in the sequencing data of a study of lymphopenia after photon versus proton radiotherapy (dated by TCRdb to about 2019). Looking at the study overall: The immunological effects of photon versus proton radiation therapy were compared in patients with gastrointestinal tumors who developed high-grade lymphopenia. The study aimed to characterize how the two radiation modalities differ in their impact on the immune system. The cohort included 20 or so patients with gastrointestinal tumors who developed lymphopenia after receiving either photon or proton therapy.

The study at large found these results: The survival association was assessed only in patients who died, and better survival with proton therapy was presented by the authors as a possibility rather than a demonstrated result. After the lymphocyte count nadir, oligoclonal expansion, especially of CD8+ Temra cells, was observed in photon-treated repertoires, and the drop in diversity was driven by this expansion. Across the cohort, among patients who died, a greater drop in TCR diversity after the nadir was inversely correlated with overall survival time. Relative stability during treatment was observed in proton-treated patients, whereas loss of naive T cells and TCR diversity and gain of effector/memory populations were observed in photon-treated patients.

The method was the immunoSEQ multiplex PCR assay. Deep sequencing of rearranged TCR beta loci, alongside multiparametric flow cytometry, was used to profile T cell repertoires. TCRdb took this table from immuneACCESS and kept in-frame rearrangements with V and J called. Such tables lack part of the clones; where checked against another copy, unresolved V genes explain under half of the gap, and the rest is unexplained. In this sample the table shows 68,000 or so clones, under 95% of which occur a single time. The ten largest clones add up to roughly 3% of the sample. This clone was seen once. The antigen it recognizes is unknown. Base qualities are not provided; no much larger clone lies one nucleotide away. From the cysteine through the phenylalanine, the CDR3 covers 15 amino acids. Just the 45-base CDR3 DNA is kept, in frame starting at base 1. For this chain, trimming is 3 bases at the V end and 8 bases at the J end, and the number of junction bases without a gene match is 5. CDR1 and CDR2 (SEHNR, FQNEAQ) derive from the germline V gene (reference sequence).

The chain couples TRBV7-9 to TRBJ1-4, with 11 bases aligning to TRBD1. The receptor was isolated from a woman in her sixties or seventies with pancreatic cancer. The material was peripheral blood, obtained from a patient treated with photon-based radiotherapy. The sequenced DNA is TGTGCCAGCAGCTTGGGACGGACAGGGGGCGAAAAACTGTTTTTT. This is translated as CASSLGRTGGEKLFF.